The entry below describes one T cell receptor beta chain. Its antigen is as yet unknown. The data derive from a study of T cell repertoires in cytomegalovirus infection. Across the whole study: CMV epitopes, recently identified HLA-C-restricted and well-studied HLA-B-restricted, were used. Findings and limits, study-wide: The cumulative frequency of public TCR beta families distinguished individuals who carried CMV together with the relevant HLA. HLA-C-restricted CMV clonotypes gave the most frequent clonotype in two of eight donors.

Germline assignment: CDR1 SGHTA and CDR2 FQGNSA. Between the trimmed V and J ends, which lost 5 bases and 8 bases, there was a span of 16 bases. The CDR3 extends over 15 amino acids. TCRdb independently ran MiXCR on the reads; one entry per CDR3 protein. Of around 300,000 distinct CDR3 sequences listed, about 20% were seen once; the top ten hold about 21%. This chain connects TRBV7-2 to TRBJ1-6, with a tentative D call TRBD1 (6 bases). The TCR originated in a human donor in good health (CMV status not recorded). Some clones in this sample may be carry-over from other donors' samples. Sequences were derived from cultured PBMCs, sampled from culture after CMV antigen stimulation. The CDR3 bases are TGTGCCAGCAGCCCGACGGGGGCGCAGTATTCACCCCTCCACTTT. This codes for CASSPTGAQYSPLHF. The full variable domain, rest sourced from reference TRBV7-2 and TRBJ1-6, is GAGVSQSPSNKVTEKGKDVELRCDPISGHTALYWYRQSLGQGLEFLIYFQGNSAPDKSGLPSDRFSAERTGGSVSTLTIQRTQQEDSAVYLCASSPTGAQYSPLHFGNGTRLTVT.